Listed here are 20 T cell receptor beta chains from one sample, sequenced in a study of T cell responses to AZD1222 COVID-19 vaccine (dated by TCRdb to 2020 to 2023). Library construction relied on the immunoSEQ multiplex PCR assay. TCRdb provides this immuneACCESS table in a form limited to in-frame rearrangements. Some clones are lacking; in checked studies, under half of them reflect an unresolved V gene, and why the rest are absent is not known. The sample table lists 100,000 to 150,000 clones, roughly nine tenths of them with a count of one. The ten largest clones add up to about 4.2% of the sample. Read against the paper, the sample's time point label means: baseline before first vaccination. This specimen was peripheral blood, taken on day 0 of AZD1222 vaccination. Every receptor here comes from an adult in good health.

The chain links TRBV29-1 to TRBJ1-1; possible D gene TRBD1, 5 bases. With 3 bases removed from V and 1 base from J, the gap between germline ends came to 15 bases. The CDR3 consists of 15 residues. Looked up from germline, CDR1 is SQVTM and CDR2 is ANQGSEA. The CDR3 protein is CSVEASGAQNTEAFF. DNA for the CDR3: TGCAGCGTTGAGGCCTCCGGGGCCCAGAACACTGAAGCTTTCTTT.

This chain links TRBV7-3 with TRBJ2-2; no reliable D call. Germline CDR1 is SGHTA and CDR2 is FQGTGA. V was trimmed by 4 bases and J by 6 bases, leaving 6 bases between them. This CDR3 has 12 amino acids. The CDR3 region has the DNA TGTGCCAGCAGCTCCCCCCCCGGGGAGCTGTTTTTT. It specifies CASSSPPGELFF.

The chain is built from TRBV5-6 and TRBJ2-1, with TRBD2 identical over 13 bases. Germline lookup yields CDR1 SGHDT and CDR2 YYEEEE. The CDR3 covers 17 residues. The V and J ends lost 0 bases and 4 bases, in that order; junction bases with no gene match: 4. As DNA, the CDR3 is TGTGCCAGCAGCTTGGAAGGGGGACTAGCGGGATACAATGAGCAGTTCTTC. The encoded protein is CASSLEGGLAGYNEQFF.

The J gene is TRBJ1-1, the V gene TRBV18; TRBD1 matches 10 bases. V trimming: 3 bases; J trimming: 0 bases; junction bases outside the gene matches: 4. CDR1 and CDR2 (germline): KGHSH, LQKENI. This CDR3 comprises 16 residues. CDR3 protein: CASSPGQGPMNTEAFF. The CDR3 nucleotides read TGTGCCAGCTCACCGGGACAGGGGCCTATGAACACTGAAGCTTTCTTT. Together with reference TRBV18 and TRBJ1-1, the CDR3 gives the full variable domain: NAGVMQNPRHLVRRRGQEARLRCSPMKGHSHVYWYRQLPEEGLKFMVYLQKENIIDESGMPKERFSAEFPKEGPSILRIQQVVRGDSAAYFCASSPGQGPMNTEAFFGQGTRLTVV.

The chain recombines TRBV25-1 with TRBJ1-4; 12 positions match TRBD1. V was pared by 3 bases and J by 8 bases, with 10 bases of the junction left unmatched. The CDR3 has 17 residues. CDR1 and CDR2 (germline): MGHDK, SYGVNS. The CDR3 region has the DNA TGTGCCAGCAGTGAGGGGACAGGGGGCAATCGGGGAGAAAAACTGTTTTTT. Translated, it gives CASSEGTGGNRGEKLFF.

The chain is built from TRBV4-2 and TRBJ2-3; the match to TRBD2 covers 10 bases. Germline CDR1 reads LGHNA; CDR2 reads YNFKEQ. The CDR3 loop spans 16 amino acids. The J segment lost 3 bases and the V segment lost 4 bases, leaving 7 bases of the junction unmatched. CDR3 coding DNA: TGTGCCAGCAGCCGGCCGAGCGGGGGGGTAACAGATACGCAGTATTTT. Translating gives CASSRPSGGVTDTQYF.

The CDR3, as DNA: TGTGCCAGCAGCGCGACAGGGCTTCGGACTGAAGCTTTCTTT. Amino acids: CASSATGLRTEAFF. V gene TRBV7-3 combines with J gene TRBJ1-1, with 7 bases matching TRBD1. The CDR3 spans 14 residues. The trim removed 5 bases at V and 5 bases at J, leaving 8 bases unmatched. Germline CDR1 is SGHTA and CDR2 is FQGTGA.

The chain combines TRBV5-1 with TRBJ2-5; TRBD1 agrees at 9 bases. The V gene's germline CDR1 is SGHRS and CDR2 YFSETQ. V shed 1 base and J 5 bases; nucleotides not matched to a gene: 3. The CDR3 is 14 residues long. The CDR3 spells CASSLTGGGETQYF. DNA of the CDR3: TGCGCCAGCAGCTTGACAGGGGGCGGCGAGACCCAGTACTTC.

V gene TRBV6-5 combines with J gene TRBJ2-7, with 10 positions matching TRBD2. Germline V gene lookup returns CDR1 MNHEY and CDR2 SVGAGI. This CDR3 is 16 amino acids long. Losses at the gene ends were 0 bases for V and 3 bases for J; bases not matched to a gene: 5. CDR3 bases: TGTGCCAGCAGTTACTCCCTAGCGGGGGACGGCTACGAGCAGTACTTC. Protein product: CASSYSLAGDGYEQYF.

This clone was found a few times. The chain links TRBV19 to TRBJ2-3; D gene ambiguous. CDR3 length: 13 amino acids. V lost 8 bases and J lost 1, with 10 bases in between. Looked up from germline, CDR1 is LNHDA and CDR2 is SQIVND (reference sequence). As DNA, the CDR3 is TGTGCCAGTGGCCCTACGGGCACAGATACGCAGTATTTT. Amino acids: CASGPTGTDTQYF.

J is TRBJ2-3 and V is TRBV7-3; the D gene is possibly TRBD2 (5 bases). The CDR3 has 13 amino acids. The V and J ends lost 5 bases and 4 bases respectively, with 10 bases between them. Germline V gives CDR1 SGHTA, CDR2 FQGTGA. The CDR3 protein is CASSPPSSDTQYF. In DNA, the CDR3 is TGTGCCAGCAGCCCCCCTAGCTCAGATACGCAGTATTTT.

The V gene is TRBV9, the J gene TRBJ2-2, with D perhaps assigned TRBD1 or TRBD2 (6 bases each). The CDR3 covers 15 residues. CDR1 SGDLS and CDR2 YYNGEE come from the germline V gene. V dropped 0 bases and J dropped 4 bases, with 10 bases sitting between them. CDR3 residues: CASSVEEGGTGELFF. CDR3 nucleotide sequence: TGTGCCAGCAGCGTAGAAGAGGGGGGCACCGGGGAGCTGTTTTTT.

The chain has TRBV7-9 and TRBJ1-1; D is unclear. Deletions cut 3 bases from V and 1 base from J, with 6 bases between. The CDR3 spans 13 residues. CDR1 is SEHNR and CDR2 is FQNEAQ in the germline V gene (reference sequence). The CDR3 DNA sequence: TGTGCCAGCAGCTTGTCCGGGAACACTGAAGCTTTCTTT. As protein: CASSLSGNTEAFF.

The chain's CDR3 is CASSLILKDIAYGYTF. In DNA form, the CDR3 reads TGTGCCAGCAGCTTAATTTTGAAGGACATTGCCTATGGCTACACCTTC. The chain joins TRBV7-3 to TRBJ1-2; D is perhaps TRBD1 (5 bases). Trimming cost V 1 base and J 4 bases, with 16 bases left between them. The CDR3 runs 16 residues. Germline CDR1 SGHTA, CDR2 FQGTGA.

The chain carries TRBV29-1 and TRBJ1-5, with 8 bases matching TRBD1. The germline V gene has CDR1 SQVTM and CDR2 ANQGSEA. CDR3 size: 14 residues. The V segment lost 6 bases and the J segment 0 bases; nucleotides outside the gene matches: 4. Written as DNA, the CDR3 is TGCAGCGTCGCAGACAGGGGTAGCAATCAGCCCCAGCATTTT. Protein sequence: CSVADRGSNQPQHF.

The V and J genes are TRBV4-2 and TRBJ2-3, with 10 bases that match TRBD2. From germline, CDR1 is LGHNA and CDR2 YNFKEQ. Losses at the gene ends were 6 bases for V and 4 bases for J; bases not matched to a gene: 4. CDR3 length: 14 amino acids. The CDR3 here is CASSPSGGSDTQYF. CDR3 bases: TGTGCCAGCAGTCCTAGCGGGGGATCAGATACGCAGTATTTT.

This chain connects TRBV28 to TRBJ1-4; a weak D match, TRBD1 (5 bases). Germline V gives CDR1 MDHEN, CDR2 SYDVKM. The CDR3 extends over 12 amino acids. V shed 3 bases and J shed 8 bases, with 7 bases lying between them. CDR3 DNA: TGTGCCAGCAGTTTGGGGGGGGAAAAACTGTTTTTT. Amino acid sequence: CASSLGGEKLFF.

The chain recombines TRBV24-1 with TRBJ1-1, with D possibly matching TRBD1 (5 bases). The germline V and J ends were trimmed by 5 bases and 4 bases, with 13 bases remaining between them. In germline, CDR1 is KGHDR, CDR2 SFDVKD. The CDR3 extends over 14 amino acids. In DNA form, the CDR3 reads TGTGCCACCAGTGGACCCCGCGGGGCCACTGAAGCTTTCTTT. Translated: CATSGPRGATEAFF.

The chain carries TRBV6-2 or TRBV6-3 and TRBJ2-7; no firm D call. Deletions cut 2 bases from V and 5 bases from J, with 13 bases between. The CDR3 runs 14 residues. The germline V gene has CDR1 MNHEY and CDR2 SVGEGT. The CDR3 DNA sequence: TGTGCCAGCAGTTACGAAAACGATCGCGACGAGCAGTACTTC. Translated: CASSYENDRDEQYF.

J is TRBJ1-5 and V is TRBV27, with D perhaps TRBD1 (5 bases). The ends were cut back, 2 bases at V and 5 bases at J, with 13 bases in the middle. This CDR3 has 15 amino acids. Germline assignment: CDR1 MNHEY and CDR2 SMNVEV (reference sequence). CDR3 nucleotides: TGTGCCAGCAGTTTAGGGCCCGACAGCTATCAGCCCCAGCATTTT. Protein: CASSLGPDSYQPQHF.